The 28 T cell receptor beta chains reported below all come from one sample, sequenced in a study of CD8 T cells in ankylosing spondylitis. Their target antigens are unknown. Study findings and constraints: Apparently characteristic of ankylosing spondylitis blood was a TCR beta motif (about 8 highly homologous variants).

TCRdb independently ran MiXCR on the 5' RACE reads; one entry per CDR3 protein. The sample comprises 500,000 to 650,000 distinct CDR3 sequences, about 5.7% of which are singletons, and 3% to 4.5% rests with the top ten. The sequenced sample consisted of blood, either unsorted or a sorted T cell fraction (not recorded which). Every receptor here comes from a male donor with ankylosing spondylitis.

This clonotype was counted at least ten times. The gene calls are TRBV7-2 and TRBJ2-5, with 9 bases lining up with TRBD1. CDR3 size: 15 residues. J lost 7 bases, V lost 5 bases, and 11 bases had no gene match. CDR1 is SGHTA and CDR2 is FQGNSA in the germline V gene. The CDR3 here is CASSRPGQGSRTQYF. The CDR3 bases are TGTGCCAGCAGCCGTCCGGGACAGGGTTCACGGACCCAGTACTTC.

This clonotype was found many times. This chain connects TRBV10-3 to TRBJ2-7; D gene unclear. There are 12 residues in the CDR3. The germline V and J ends were trimmed by 3 bases and 4 bases, with 7 bases remaining between them. The germline CDR1 and CDR2 sequences are ENHRY and SYGVKD. The CDR3 DNA is TGTGCCATCAGTGATACCAGATACGAGCAGTACTTC. As protein: CAISDTRYEQYF.

The count of this clonotype is one. Possible read error: a much larger clone is one base away. The V and J genes are TRBV7-2 and TRBJ2-7; weak D call: TRBD2 (6 bases). The CDR3 is made up of 14 amino acids. The germline V gene encodes CDR1 SGHTA and CDR2 FQGNSA. In DNA form, the CDR3 reads TGTGCCAGCGGCTTAATGGGGGAGCGGGTCGAGCAGTACTTC. Protein sequence: CASGLMGERVEQYF.

This clonotype was seen ten or more times. The rearrangement links TRBV10-3 to TRBJ1-5; no clear D. This CDR3 comprises 15 residues. Germline CDR1 reads ENHRY; CDR2 reads SYGVKD. The V and J ends lost 2 bases and 4 bases respectively, with 12 bases between them. Here the CDR3 DNA reads TGTGCCATCAGTGAGGGTGGTGGAGGGAATCAGCCCCAGCATTTT. Protein: CAISEGGGGNQPQHF.

This clonotype was seen at least ten times. The chain couples TRBV10-3 to TRBJ1-5; D is unclear. V shed 0 bases and J shed 10 bases, with 7 bases lying between them. This CDR3 has 12 residues. Germline assignment: CDR1 ENHRY and CDR2 SYGVKD. The CDR3 coding sequence is TGTGCCATCAGTGAGTCGGGCGACCCCCAGCATTTT. It is translated as CAISESGDPQHF.

At least ten counts were recorded for this clonotype. The genes are TRBV21-1 and TRBJ2-3; the table's D gene call, TRBD1, was not cross checked with the DNA. TRBV21-1 constitutes a pseudogene. The CDR3 consists of 16 residues. The DNA of the CDR3 is TGTGCCAGCAGCAAAGTTGGGGGGCGCGGCACAGATACGCAGTATTTT. Translating it yields CASSKVGGRGTDTQYF.

This clonotype was observed a few times. V is TRBV19 and J is TRBJ2-1; D remains unclear. The CDR3 covers 15 residues. Trimming removed 0 bases at V and 2 bases at J, with 8 bases between. CDR1 is LNHDA and CDR2 is SQIVND in the germline V gene (reference sequence). CDR3 DNA sequence: TGTGCCAGTAGTATAGATCAAAAGGCCTACAATGAGCAGTTCTTC. Its translation: CASSIDQKAYNEQFF.

This clonotype came up a few times. CDR3 sequence (DNA): TGTGCCAGCAGCATAGAGGGACTACAAAACAATGAGCAGTTCTTC. This codes for CASSIEGLQNNEQFF. This chain links TRBV7-8 with TRBJ2-1; 7 bases fit TRBD2. With 5 bases clipped from V and 5 bases from J, the junction kept 9 bases outside the gene matches. Germline CDR1 and CDR2: SGHVS and FQNEAQ. The CDR3 consists of 15 residues.

This chain connects TRBV7-8 to TRBJ1-1, with a tentative D call TRBD1 (5 bases). This CDR3 region has 12 residues. The germline V and J ends were trimmed by 1 base and 9 bases, with 9 bases remaining between them. Germline CDR1 is SGHVS and CDR2 is FQNEAQ. CDR3 coding DNA: TGTGCCAGCAGCTTAGGGGTGGGACAAGCTTTCTTT. Protein: CASSLGVGQAFF.

This clonotype appeared many times. The chain is built from TRBV12-3 or TRBV12-4 and TRBJ2-1; the D is unclear. The CDR3 loop spans 15 amino acids. V was trimmed by 5 bases and J by 0 bases, leaving 11 bases between them. The CDR3 nucleotides are TGTGCCAGCAGTCGAGACGGATTCTCCTACAATGAGCAGTTCTTC. Residues: CASSRDGFSYNEQFF.

This clonotype has a count of ten or more. The chain has TRBV4-3 and TRBJ2-7, with 7 positions matching TRBD1. After removal of 0 bases from V and 4 bases from J, the junction contained 9 bases not matched to a gene. CDR1 LGHNA and CDR2 YSLEER come from the germline V gene. The CDR3 consists of 16 residues. The CDR3 nucleotides are TGCGCCAGCAGCCAAGATTATAACAGGGGTGTGTACGAGCAGTACTTC. Encoded protein: CASSQDYNRGVYEQYF.

This clonotype was recorded at least ten times. V and J are TRBV4-2 and TRBJ2-2, with 16 bases that match TRBD2. There are 19 residues in the CDR3. V lost 0 bases to trimming and J lost 5 bases; unmatched junction nucleotides: 6. Germline CDR1 and CDR2: LGHNA and YNFKEQ. Written as DNA, the CDR3 is TGTGCCAGCAGCCAAGAGGGGACTAGCGGGAGGGCCTGGACCGGGGAGCTGTTTTTT. Its protein product is CASSQEGTSGRAWTGELFF.

This clonotype was seen ten or more times. The V and J genes are TRBV7-2 and TRBJ2-1; possible D gene TRBD2, 6 bases. CDR1 is SGHTA and CDR2 is FQGNSA in the germline V gene. This CDR3 has 13 residues. V was trimmed by 6 bases and J by 9 bases, leaving 15 bases between them. This chain's CDR3 is CASSSHRRGEQFF. DNA of the CDR3: TGTGCCAGCAGTTCCCACAGGCGGGGTGAGCAGTTCTTC.

Many counts were recorded for this clonotype. The gene calls are TRBV29-1 and TRBJ2-5; the match to TRBD1 covers 8 bases. The ends lost 7 bases at V and 5 bases at J; junction bases unmatched: 3. The CDR3 totals 11 residues. Germline CDR1 reads SQVTM; CDR2 reads ANQGSEA. The CDR3 is CSGWTGETQYF. The CDR3, as DNA: TGCAGCGGGTGGACAGGGGAGACCCAGTACTTC.

This clonotype showed up many times. J is TRBJ1-5 and V is TRBV12-3 or TRBV12-4; D remains unclear. V gave up 3 bases and J gave up 3 bases, with 18 bases separating them. This CDR3 spans 17 amino acids. CDR3 coding DNA: TGTGCCAGCAGTTTGTTTCGAGGCAGCGCCAACAATCAGCCCCAGCATTTT. Translation: CASSLFRGSANNQPQHF.

This clonotype has a count of ten or more. This chain links TRBV11-2 with TRBJ2-7; 12 bases agree with TRBD2. This CDR3 has 17 residues. The junction had 7 bases not matched to a gene; V was cut back by 3 bases and J by 1 base. The germline V gene has CDR1 SGHAT and CDR2 FQNNGV. The CDR3 DNA reads as TGTGCCAGCAGCTTCCATCCGGGACTAGCGGGTTCCTACGAGCAGTACTTC. Translation gives CASSFHPGLAGSYEQYF. Using reference TRBV11-2 and TRBJ2-7 for the parts outside the CDR3, the full variable domain is EAGVAQSPRYKIIEKRQSVAFWCNPISGHATLYWYQQILGQGPKLLIQFQNNGVVDDSQLPKDRFSAERLKGVDSTLKIQPAKLEDSAVYLCASSFHPGLAGSYEQYFGPGTRLTVT.

This clonotype was seen at least ten times. This rearrangement joins TRBV29-1 to TRBJ2-5; the match to TRBD1 covers 7 bases. Looked up from germline, CDR1 is SQVTM and CDR2 is ANQGSEA. The CDR3 is 14 amino acids. The V gene end was trimmed by 4 bases and the J gene end by 5 bases; junction bases not matched to a gene: 10. The CDR3 here is CSVVLGSGGETQYF. CDR3 in DNA: TGCAGCGTTGTACTGGGGTCAGGGGGTGAGACCCAGTACTTC.

This clonotype was counted at least ten times. The J gene is TRBJ1-5, the V gene TRBV12-3 or TRBV12-4; D is unresolved. Trimming removed 1 base from V and 7 bases from J, with 11 bases in between. The CDR3 consists of 14 residues. CDR3 nucleotides: TGTGCCAGCAGTTTAGTCCGGGTCGGACAGCCCCAGCATTTT. Translation gives CASSLVRVGQPQHF.

The chain uses TRBV4-3 and TRBJ2-7, with 10 positions matching TRBD2. The CDR3 length is 15 residues. CDR1 is LGHNA and CDR2 is YSLEER in the germline V gene. Trimming cost V 3 bases and J 3 bases; bases outside gene matches: 5. CDR3 coding DNA: TGCGCCAGCAGCCATCTAGCGGGGGACCGCTACGAGCAGTACTTC. Translated: CASSHLAGDRYEQYF.

In its sample, this clonotype was seen many times. This chain links TRBV25-1 with TRBJ2-5, with D tentatively TRBD1 (6 bases). Trimming removed 4 bases from V and 5 bases from J, with 17 bases in between. CDR1 is MGHDK and CDR2 is SYGVNS in the germline V gene. The length of the CDR3 is 15 residues. CDR3 region: CASSGGHLPRETQYF. CDR3 nucleotides: TGTGCCAGCAGTGGGGGACATTTACCTAGGGAGACCCAGTACTTC.

This clonotype was seen many times. V is TRBV7-2 and J is TRBJ2-3; D gene ambiguous. Trimming cost V 0 bases and J 4 bases, with 5 bases left between them. The CDR3 contains 13 residues. Germline CDR1 reads SGHTA; CDR2 reads FQGNSA. The CDR3 spells CASSLAHPDTQYF. In DNA, the CDR3 is TGTGCCAGCAGCTTAGCGCACCCAGATACGCAGTATTTT.

The gene calls are TRBV7-9 and TRBJ2-7; 16 positions match TRBD2. The CDR3 spans 16 residues. CDR1 is SEHNR and CDR2 is FQNEAQ in the germline V gene (reference sequence). With 5 bases clipped from V and 4 bases from J, the junction kept 5 bases outside the gene matches. The CDR3 reads CASSPGTSGGAYEQYF. The CDR3 bases are TGTGCCAGCAGCCCCGGGACTAGCGGGGGGGCATACGAGCAGTACTTC.

This clonotype was detected ten times or more. V usage is TRBV20-1 and J usage is TRBJ2-7; D gene unclear. Germline lookup yields CDR1 DFQATT and CDR2 SNEGSKA (reference sequence). The CDR3 runs 14 residues. With 0 bases removed from V and 0 bases from J, the gap between germline ends came to 9 bases. CDR3 in DNA: TGCAGTGCTAGAGACCCCATCCCCTCCTACGAGCAGTACTTC. It yields the protein CSARDPIPSYEQYF.

Many counts were recorded for this clonotype. This sequence joins TRBV29-1 and TRBJ1-1; D is uncertain. CDR1 is SQVTM and CDR2 is ANQGSEA in the germline V gene. The CDR3 loop spans 12 amino acids. Trimming pared 7 bases from V and 0 bases from J, leaving 9 bases between. In DNA form, the CDR3 reads TGCAGCGGGGTCGCTATGAACACTGAAGCTTTCTTT. It is translated as CSGVAMNTEAFF.

This clonotype was seen at least ten times. This chain joins TRBV13 and TRBJ2-4; no firm D call. Trimming took 8 bases from V and 0 from J, leaving 8 bases between them. The CDR3 is 13 residues long. Germline CDR1 reads PRHDT; CDR2 reads FYEKMQ (reference sequence). CDR3 DNA sequence: TGTGCCAGCGGCTACCTAGCCAAAAACATTCAGTACTTC. Amino acids: CASGYLAKNIQYF.

Many counts were recorded for this clonotype. V gene TRBV4-2 combines with J gene TRBJ2-1; 9 positions agree with TRBD1. Germline CDR1 reads LGHNA; CDR2 reads YNFKEQ. V lost 2 bases, J lost 5 bases, and 10 bases stayed unmatched. This CDR3 spans 17 amino acids. The CDR3 is CASSQMGGTGIDNEQFF. For the CDR3, the DNA is TGTGCCAGCAGCCAAATGGGAGGGACAGGGATCGACAATGAGCAGTTCTTC.

On this clonotype itself: No conserved phenylalanine or tryptophan ends this CDR3, so it is likely a read error. This chain links TRBV6-5 with TRBJ2-1; a weak D match, TRBD1 (5 bases). Germline V gene data show CDR1 as MNHEY and CDR2 as SVGAGI. The CDR3 has 15 amino acids. With 0 bases removed from V and 4 bases from J, the gap between germline ends came to 10 bases. The CDR3 reads CASSYSQYRYNEQFY. CDR3 coding DNA: TGTGCCAGCAGTTACTCGCAATACAGGTACAATGAGCAGTTCTAC.

This clonotype was counted ten times or more. The V gene is TRBV20-1, the J gene TRBJ1-1; tentative D call: TRBD1 (6 bases). V lost 0 bases, J lost 0 bases, and 14 bases lay in between. Germline lookup yields CDR1 DFQATT and CDR2 SNEGSKA (reference sequence). The CDR3 loop spans 16 amino acids. The CDR3 DNA follows: TGCAGTGCTAGAGATCCGGTGCAGGGGCTGAACACTGAAGCTTTCTTT. Protein product: CSARDPVQGLNTEAFF.